Listed here are 24 T cell receptor beta chains from one sample, sequenced in a study of Graves' ophthalmopathy and Graves' hyperthyroidism. RNA transcripts were the template, and TCR beta CDR3 regions were amplified from them. First-round RT-PCR employed HTBI primers, with a second-round multiplex PCR after it. TCRdb ran MiXCR on the multiplex PCR reads and lists one entry per CDR3 protein. The sample includes hundreds of thousands of distinct CDR3 sequences, about 47% of them seen just once. The specimen sequenced was peripheral blood. These receptors all stem from an adult man with Graves' ophthalmopathy.

There are many counts of this clonotype. The chain couples TRBV29-1 to TRBJ1-2; D not certain. Trimming took off 4 bases at V and 4 bases at J, with 13 bases between the two ends. The CDR3 consists of 13 residues. CDR1 and CDR2 from the germline V gene are SQVTM and ANQGSEA. CDR3 in DNA: TGCAGCGTTGTTGACCGTACCCTCTATGGCTACACCTTC. Protein product: CSVVDRTLYGYTF.

The chain has TRBV10-3 and TRBJ1-5; TRBD1 agrees at 9 bases. The V gene's germline CDR1 is ENHRY and CDR2 SYGVKD. Trimming removed 6 bases from V and 5 bases from J; junction bases left unmatched: 2. The CDR3 sequence is 13 residues long. The CDR3 sequence is CAIRGQGDQPQHF. CDR3 coding DNA: TGTGCCATCAGGGGACAGGGAGATCAGCCCCAGCATTTT.

This clonotype was found a few times. This chain uses TRBV6-1 with TRBJ1-2; D may be TRBD1 (6 bases). The CDR3 has 13 residues. CDR1 and CDR2 (germline): MNHNS, SASEGT. Between the trimmed V and J ends, which lost 5 bases and 4 bases, there was a span of 11 bases. The CDR3 spells CASSTDRGYGYTF. CDR3 in DNA: TGTGCCAGCAGTACGGACAGAGGCTATGGCTACACCTTC.

This clonotype has only a few counts. The chain uses TRBV7-2 and TRBJ1-5; the D gene is possibly TRBD1 (5 bases). Deletions cut 6 bases from V and 1 base from J, with 25 bases between. This CDR3 is 19 amino acids long. CDR1 SGHTA and CDR2 FQGNSA come from the germline V gene. CDR3 nucleotides: TGTGCCAGCAGTTCAGCTCAGGGTCGGACCTCGGAGAGCAATCAGCCCCAGCATTTT. This sequence encodes CASSSAQGRTSESNQPQHF.

The chain has TRBV29-1 and TRBJ1-2, with 9 bases matching TRBD1. The V gene end was trimmed by 7 bases and the J gene end by 8 bases; junction bases not matched to a gene: 23. The CDR3 covers 17 residues. Per the germline V gene, CDR1 is SQVTM and CDR2 is ANQGSEA. The CDR3 here is CSAGPGITGGPRGGYTF. CDR3 coding DNA: TGCAGCGCTGGCCCAGGAATTACAGGGGGCCCGAGAGGCGGCTACACCTTC.

This clonotype has only a few counts. The rearrangement links TRBV2 to TRBJ1-1, with a tentative D call TRBD1 (6 bases). Deletions cut 3 bases from V and 1 base from J, with 9 bases between. The CDR3 loop spans 14 amino acids. Looked up from germline, CDR1 is SNHLY and CDR2 is FYNNEI. The CDR3 here is CASSDRGGNTEAFF. DNA of the CDR3: TGTGCCAGCAGTGACAGGGGAGGGAACACTGAAGCTTTCTTT.

The V call is TRBV5-1, the J call TRBJ2-1; possibly TRBD1 for D (5 bases). Trimming took 5 bases from V and 3 from J, leaving 6 bases between them. Germline loops: CDR1 SGHRS, CDR2 YFSETQ. The CDR3 extends over 12 amino acids. The CDR3 DNA sequence: TGCGCCAGCAGAAGGGGCTACAATGAGCAGTTCTTC. As protein: CASRRGYNEQFF. The full variable domain, rest sourced from reference TRBV5-1 and TRBJ2-1, is KAGVTQTPRYLIKTRGQQVTLSCSPISGHRSVSWYQQTPGQGLQFLFEYFSETQRNKGNFPGRFSGRQFSNSRSEMNVSTLELGDSALYLCASRRGYNEQFFGPGTRLTVL.

The V gene is TRBV5-5, the J gene TRBJ1-5; no firm D call. The V gene lost 4 bases and the J gene lost 6 bases, with 11 bases spanning the gap. Germline CDR1 SGHKS, CDR2 YYEKEE (reference sequence). The CDR3 is 13 residues long. Here the CDR3 DNA reads TGTGCCAGCAGCCTACATGGGATTCAGCCCCAGCATTTT. Protein product: CASSLHGIQPQHF.

J is TRBJ2-7 and V is TRBV10-3, with 9 bases that match TRBD1. The CDR3 has 14 residues. The V gene's germline CDR1 is ENHRY and CDR2 SYGVKD. V lost 9 bases, J lost 4 bases, and 10 bases stayed unmatched. The CDR3 DNA reads TGTGCCATTAAACCGGGACAGGGCCTTTACGAGCAGTACTTC. This translates into CAIKPGQGLYEQYF.

This clonotype was found once. The rearrangement joins TRBV5-6 to TRBJ2-7; D gene unclear. The CDR3 extends over 12 amino acids. V gave up 0 bases and J gave up 6 bases, with 7 bases separating them. The V gene's germline CDR1 is SGHDT and CDR2 YYEEEE. The CDR3 DNA reads TGTGCCAGCAGCTTGGAAGGGTGCGAGCAGTACTTC. It encodes CASSLEGCEQYF.

The chain employs TRBV19 and TRBJ2-7; D perhaps matches TRBD1 (6 bases). Looked up from germline, CDR1 is LNHDA and CDR2 is SQIVND (reference sequence). V was trimmed by 3 bases and J by 6 bases, leaving 12 bases between them. CDR3 length equals 13 residues. In nucleotides, the CDR3 is TGTGCCAGTAGTATGAAACAGGGATCCGAGCAGTACTTC. Its protein is CASSMKQGSEQYF.

This chain joins TRBV6-1 and TRBJ1-5; possibly TRBD1 for D (5 bases). The V end lost 6 bases, the J end lost 2 bases, and 11 bases lay between the germline ends. The germline gives CDR1 MNHNS, CDR2 SASEGT. The CDR3 has 14 amino acids. As DNA, the CDR3 is TGTGCCAGCAGACCCTGGGGGGGCAATCAGCCCCAGCATTTT. Residues: CASRPWGGNQPQHF.

The V call is TRBV12-5, the J call TRBJ1-5; D may be TRBD1 (6 bases). This CDR3 has 14 amino acids. The V gene's germline CDR1 is LGHNT and CDR2 FRNRAP. V lost 6 bases to trimming and J lost 3 bases, with 12 bases between them. DNA for the CDR3: TGTGCTAGTGGACCCCAGGGACACAATCAGCCCCAGCATTTT. It translates to CASGPQGHNQPQHF.

This clonotype was picked up a small number of times. V is TRBV7-8 and J is TRBJ2-7; 12 nucleotides agree with TRBD2. The CDR3 is 16 amino acids. V shed 5 bases, J shed 1 base, and the junction held 6 bases outside the gene matches. The germline V gene has CDR1 SGHVS and CDR2 FQNEAQ. The CDR3 DNA reads as TGTGCCAGCAGCCCGCTTGGACTAGCGGGGTCCTACGAGCAGTACTTC. It yields the protein CASSPLGLAGSYEQYF.

The chain recombines TRBV9 with TRBJ2-2; TRBD1 aligns across 7 bases. The germline V gene encodes CDR1 SGDLS and CDR2 YYNGEE. J lost 11 bases, V lost 3 bases, and 13 bases had no gene match. The CDR3 sequence is 15 residues long. In DNA form, the CDR3 reads TGTGCCAGCAGCGCAAGACAGGGAACACGGGATGAGCTGTTTTTT. Translation gives CASSARQGTRDELFF. Full variable domain (remainder filled in from reference TRBV9 and TRBJ2-2): DSGVTQTPKHLITATGQRVTLRCSPRSGDLSVYWYQQSLDQGLQFLIQYYNGEERAKGNILERFSAQQFPDLHSELNLSSLELGDSALYFCASSARQGTRDELFFGEGSRLTVL.

This clonotype was seen only a few times. This chain joins TRBV19 and TRBJ2-7; D is possibly TRBD2 (6 bases). CDR1 is LNHDA and CDR2 is SQIVND in the germline V gene (reference sequence). CDR3 length: 12 amino acids. The V and J ends lost 7 bases and 7 bases respectively, with 14 bases between them. CDR3 coding DNA: TGTGCCAGTATTGGGATTGCGGGGGAGCAGTACTTC. This sequence encodes CASIGIAGEQYF.

For this clonotype: The junction does not match germline at one end; this may be a read error. The gene calls are TRBV10-2 and TRBJ2-7, with 9 bases aligning to TRBD1. The germline V gene has CDR1 WSHSY and CDR2 SAAADI. The CDR3 is made up of 17 amino acids. The CDR3 is CASSQLTGTGSPYEQYF. The CDR3 coding sequence is TGTGCCAGCAGCCAATTAACCGGGACAGGGTCCCCCTACGAGCAGTACTTC.

The V call is TRBV25-1, the J call TRBJ2-7, with D perhaps TRBD2 (5 bases). Trimming took 6 bases from V and 5 from J, leaving 23 bases between them. CDR3 length: 16 amino acids. Germline lookup yields CDR1 MGHDK and CDR2 SYGVNS. Here the CDR3 reads CASSSAAEVPIHEQYF. DNA for the CDR3: TGTGCCAGCAGCTCAGCGGCGGAGGTCCCCATCCACGAGCAGTACTTC.

As for this clonotype: Without the conserved terminal phenylalanine or tryptophan, this CDR3 likely stems from a read error. The J gene is TRBJ2-5, the V gene TRBV7-2; D tentatively fits TRBD1 or TRBD2 (6 bases each). The length of the CDR3 is 15 residues. Looked up from germline, CDR1 is SGHTA and CDR2 is FQGNSA. CDR3 DNA: TGTGCCGGCAGCTTAGGGGGGTGGTCACAAGAGACCCAGTACCTC. Protein: CAGSLGGWSQETQYL.

The chain joins TRBV2 to TRBJ2-7, with 8 nucleotides matching TRBD2. Germline trimming cut 5 bases from V and 1 base from J; bases unmatched to any gene: 7. CDR3 length: 15 residues. Looked up from germline, CDR1 is SNHLY and CDR2 is FYNNEI. The CDR3 nucleotides are TGTGCCAGCAGTTTGTCGGCTAGCGGGTCCTACGAGCAGTACTTC. Translating gives CASSLSASGSYEQYF.

The chain carries TRBV5-1 and TRBJ1-2, with a weak D call TRBD1 (5 bases). Trimming shortened V by 3 bases and J by 3 bases, and 12 bases separated the two germline ends. There are 14 residues in the CDR3. The V gene's germline CDR1 is SGHRS and CDR2 YFSETQ. The CDR3 sequence: CASSSHGTDYGYTF. The CDR3 region has the DNA TGCGCCAGCAGCTCCCACGGGACGGACTATGGCTACACCTTC.

V is TRBV7-2 and J is TRBJ1-1, with 10 nucleotides matching TRBD1. This CDR3 is 17 amino acids long. V was pared by 0 bases and J by 4 bases, with 8 bases of the junction left unmatched. The germline gives CDR1 SGHTA, CDR2 FQGNSA. This chain's CDR3 is CASSLALTGGTFTEAFF. The CDR3 region has the DNA TGTGCCAGCAGCTTAGCTTTGACAGGGGGCACATTCACTGAAGCTTTCTTT.

The chain is built from TRBV28 and TRBJ1-5; D is perhaps TRBD1 (5 bases). The ends were cut back, 6 bases at V and 7 bases at J, with 16 bases in the middle. The CDR3 runs to 14 residues. Germline V gene data show CDR1 as MDHEN and CDR2 as SYDVKM. CDR3 region: CASRWGTGGQPQHF. CDR3 DNA: TGTGCCAGCAGGTGGGGAACAGGCGGGCAGCCCCAGCATTTT.

The rearrangement uses TRBV7-2 and TRBJ1-5; 8 nucleotides align to TRBD1. The CDR3 covers 17 residues. CDR1 and CDR2 (germline): SGHTA, FQGNSA. Trimming took 1 base from V and 0 from J; bases not matched to a gene: 5. CDR3 protein: CASSLGGQGGSNQPQHF. For the CDR3, the DNA is TGTGCCAGCAGCTTAGGAGGACAGGGTGGTAGCAATCAGCCCCAGCATTTT.